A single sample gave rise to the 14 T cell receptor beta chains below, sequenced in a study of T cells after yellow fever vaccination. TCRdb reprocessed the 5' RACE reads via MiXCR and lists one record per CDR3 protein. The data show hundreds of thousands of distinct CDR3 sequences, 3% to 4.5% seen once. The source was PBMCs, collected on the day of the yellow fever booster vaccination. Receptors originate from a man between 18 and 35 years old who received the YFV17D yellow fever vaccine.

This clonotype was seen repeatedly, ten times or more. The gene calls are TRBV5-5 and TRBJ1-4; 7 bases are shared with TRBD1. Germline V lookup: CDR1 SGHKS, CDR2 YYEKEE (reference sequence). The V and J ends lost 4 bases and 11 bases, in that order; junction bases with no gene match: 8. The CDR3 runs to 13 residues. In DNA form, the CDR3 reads TGTGCCAGCAGCGCCCCGGGACAGATGAAACTGTTTTTT. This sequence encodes CASSAPGQMKLFF.

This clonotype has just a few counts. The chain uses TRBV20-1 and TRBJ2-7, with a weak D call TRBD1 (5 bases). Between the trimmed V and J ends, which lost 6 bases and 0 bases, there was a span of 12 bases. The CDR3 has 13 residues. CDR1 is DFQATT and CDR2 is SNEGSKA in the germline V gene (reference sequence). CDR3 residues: CSANDRSSYEQYV. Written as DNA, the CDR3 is TGCAGTGCCAACGACAGAAGCTCCTACGAGCAGTACGTC.

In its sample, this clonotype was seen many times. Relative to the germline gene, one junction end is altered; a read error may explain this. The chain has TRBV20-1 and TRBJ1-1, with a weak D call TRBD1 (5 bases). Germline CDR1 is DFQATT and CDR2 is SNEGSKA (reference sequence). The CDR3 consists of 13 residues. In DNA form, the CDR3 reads TGCAGTGCTAGATTCAGCCAGGGAGGCCCCTCAAGGTTT. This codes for CSARFSQGGPSRF.

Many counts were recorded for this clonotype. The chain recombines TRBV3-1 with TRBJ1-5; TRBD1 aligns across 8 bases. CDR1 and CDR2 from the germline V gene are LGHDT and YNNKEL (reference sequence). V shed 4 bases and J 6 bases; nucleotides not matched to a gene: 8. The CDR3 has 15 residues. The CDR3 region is CASSPGQGHRQPQHF. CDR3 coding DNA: TGTGCCAGCAGCCCAGGACAGGGTCATCGTCAGCCCCAGCATTTT.

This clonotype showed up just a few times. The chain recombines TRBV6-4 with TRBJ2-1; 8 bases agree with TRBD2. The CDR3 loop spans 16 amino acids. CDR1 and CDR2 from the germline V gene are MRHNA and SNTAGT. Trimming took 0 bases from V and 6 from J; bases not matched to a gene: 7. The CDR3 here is CASSDSQRGLLNEQFF. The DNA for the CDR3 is TGTGCCAGCAGTGACTCCCAGCGGGGGCTACTCAATGAGCAGTTCTTC.

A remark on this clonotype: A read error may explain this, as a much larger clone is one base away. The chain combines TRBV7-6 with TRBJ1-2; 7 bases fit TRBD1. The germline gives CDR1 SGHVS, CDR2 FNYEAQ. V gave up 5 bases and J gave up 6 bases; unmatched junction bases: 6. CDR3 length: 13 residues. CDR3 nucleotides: TGTGCCAGCAGCCCGGGACAGTTTGATGGCTACACCTTC. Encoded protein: CASSPGQFDGYTF.

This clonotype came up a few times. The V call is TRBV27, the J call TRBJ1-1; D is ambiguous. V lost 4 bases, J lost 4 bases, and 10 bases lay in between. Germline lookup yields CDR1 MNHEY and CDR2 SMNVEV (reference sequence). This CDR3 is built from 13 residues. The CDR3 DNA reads TGTGCCAGCAGTTCTCCGGGGAGCACTGAAGCTTTCTTT. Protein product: CASSSPGSTEAFF.

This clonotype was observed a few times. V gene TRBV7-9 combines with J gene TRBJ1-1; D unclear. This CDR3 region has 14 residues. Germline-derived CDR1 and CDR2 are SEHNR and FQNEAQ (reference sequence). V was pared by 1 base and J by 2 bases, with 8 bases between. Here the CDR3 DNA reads TGTGCCAGCAGCTTAGGGGAAGTAAACACTGAAGCTTTCTTT. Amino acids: CASSLGEVNTEAFF.

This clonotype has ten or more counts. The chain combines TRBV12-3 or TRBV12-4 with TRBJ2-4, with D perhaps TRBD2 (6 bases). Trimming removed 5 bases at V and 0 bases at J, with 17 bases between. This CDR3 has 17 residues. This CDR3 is CASSPSRRGLAKNIQYF. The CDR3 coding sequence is TGTGCCAGCAGTCCCAGTAGGCGGGGTTTAGCCAAAAACATTCAGTACTTC.

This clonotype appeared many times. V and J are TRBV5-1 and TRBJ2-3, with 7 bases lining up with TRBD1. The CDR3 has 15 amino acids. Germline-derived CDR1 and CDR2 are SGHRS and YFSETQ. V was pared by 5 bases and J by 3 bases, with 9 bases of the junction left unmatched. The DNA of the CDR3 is TGCGCCAGCAGTTATAGACAGGGTGAGACAGATACGCAGTATTTT. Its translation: CASSYRQGETDTQYF.

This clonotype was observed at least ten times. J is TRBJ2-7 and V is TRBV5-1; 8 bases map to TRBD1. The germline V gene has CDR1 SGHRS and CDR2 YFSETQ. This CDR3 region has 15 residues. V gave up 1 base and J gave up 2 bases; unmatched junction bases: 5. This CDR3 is CASSLLGQGPYEQYF. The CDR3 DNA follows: TGCGCCAGCAGCTTGCTCGGACAGGGTCCCTACGAGCAGTACTTC.

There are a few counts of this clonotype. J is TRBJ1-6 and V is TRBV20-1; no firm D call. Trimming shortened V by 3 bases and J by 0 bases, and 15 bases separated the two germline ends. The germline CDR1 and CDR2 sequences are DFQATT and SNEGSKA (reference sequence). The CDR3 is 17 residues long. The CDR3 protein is CSARGLGRSSYNSPLHF. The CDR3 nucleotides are TGCAGTGCTAGGGGCCTGGGCCGGAGCTCCTATAATTCACCCCTCCACTTT.

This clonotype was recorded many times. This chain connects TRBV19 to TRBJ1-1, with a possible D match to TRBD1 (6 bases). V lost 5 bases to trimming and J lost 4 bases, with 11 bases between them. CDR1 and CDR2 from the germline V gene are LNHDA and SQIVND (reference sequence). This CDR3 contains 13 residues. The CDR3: CASSPTGPTEAFF. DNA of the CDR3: TGTGCCAGTAGTCCTACAGGGCCCACTGAAGCTTTCTTT. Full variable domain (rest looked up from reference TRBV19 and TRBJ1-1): DGGITQSPKYLFRKEGQNVTLSCEQNLNHDAMYWYRQDPGQGLRLIYYSQIVNDFQKGDIAEGYSVSREKKESFPLTVTSAQKNPTAFYLCASSPTGPTEAFFGQGTRLTVV.

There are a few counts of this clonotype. The CDR3 loop is CSARLIRESSGANVLTF. The CDR3 coding sequence is TGCAGTGCTAGGCTCATAAGGGAGAGCTCTGGGGCCAACGTCCTGACTTTC. This chain joins TRBV20-1 and TRBJ2-6; possible D gene TRBD2, 5 bases. V dropped 3 bases and J dropped 0 bases, with 15 bases sitting between them. This CDR3 comprises 17 residues. From germline, CDR1 is DFQATT and CDR2 SNEGSKA (reference sequence).